This T cell receptor beta chain was identified during a study of response to subunit inactivated influenza vaccine. General study results and limits: Each seasonal flu vaccination may recruit only limited new T cells, authors suggested.

A word on this clonotype: Its antigen is unknown.

The germline CDR1 and CDR2 sequences are MNHEY and SVGAGI. V dropped 0 bases and J dropped 4 bases, with 19 bases sitting between them. CDR3 length: 17 amino acids. A single record per CDR3 protein comes from TCRdb applying MiXCR to the RT-PCR reads. Of around 580,000 distinct CDR3 sequences listed, 13% to 15% were seen once; the top ten hold around 10%. This clonotype was obtained from a man aged 45 to 65 who received an inactivated influenza vaccine. The sequencing used PBMCs from blood, collected roughly 13 days after vaccination. The J gene is TRBJ2-7, the V gene TRBV6-5, with D perhaps matching TRBD1 (6 bases). CDR3 coding DNA: TGTGCCAGCAGTTACTCGAGTAAGCCAGGGGATCAATACGAGCAGTACTTC. It yields the protein CASSYSSKPGDQYEQYF.